The rows below give T cell receptor beta chains drawn from one sample of a study of cytomegalovirus exposure and HLA in healthy donors. Profiling relied on immunoSEQ multiplex PCR, and the TCRdb table lists in-frame clones only, not all of them. The table lists about 130,000 clones, roughly 82% of them singletons, with roughly 1.1% in the top ten. The sample comprised PBMCs. These receptor sequences come from a boy between 10 and 17 years old in good health and CMV-seronegative. Both conserved end residues are part of each CDR3. The D gene is left open where the match is weak. The listing skips clone size in some rows; elsewhere it reads once, few, many or a size class.

d_call j_call clone_size v_call cdr3_nt cdr3_aa
NA TRBJ1-2 NA TRBV21-1 TGTGCCAGCAAGAGAGGCTACACCTTC CASKRGYTF
TRBD2 TRBJ2-3 NA TRBV6-1 TGTGCCAGCCCTAGCGGGAGTCTTTTAGATACGCAGTATTTT CASPSGSLLDTQYF
NA TRBJ2-1 NA TRBV2 TGTGCCAACAGACAGCGACTAGGCGGGAACCTACCGCAGTTCTTC CANRQRLGGNLPQFF
TRBD1 TRBJ2-5 NA TRBV23-1 TGCGCCAGCAGTGCCCGGGACAGCTGCGGGCAAGAGACCCAGTACTTC CASSARDSCGQETQYF
TRBD2 TRBJ2-1 few TRBV4-2 TGTGCCAGCACCCCGAACTTTGGGACTAGCGGTCCCGGCCCGTTCTTC CASTPNFGTSGPGPFF
TRBD2 TRBJ2-2 NA TRBV19 TGTGCCAGTATCCGGACTAGGGAGGACACCGGGGAGCTGTTTTTT CASIRTREDTGELFF
NA TRBJ2-1 NA TRBV6-1 TGTGCCAGCGAGTTGCTTGGCGGATCCTACAATGAGCAGTTCTTC CASELLGGSYNEQFF
NA TRBJ2-7 NA TRBV9 TGTGCCAGCAGCGTAGTACCCCCTGGGGGCCTTCCCTCCTACGAGCAGTACTTC CASSVVPPGGLPSYEQYF
NA TRBJ2-2 NA TRBV7-3 TGTGCCAGCAGCTTAAGTCTAGGGGGATTGGCCGGGGAGCTGTTTTTT CASSLSLGGLAGELFF
NA TRBJ1-1 NA TRBV9 TGTGCCAGCAGCGAAGAGGGCAGGGGAAACACTGAAGCTTTCTTT CASSEEGRGNTEAFF
NA TRBJ2-2 NA TRBV5-1 TGCGCCAGCAGCTTGGATGTGGGCCAGGTGCCCGGGGAGCTGTTTTTT CASSLDVGQVPGELFF
TRBD2 TRBJ2-3 NA TRBV9 TGTGCCAGCAGCGCCCCCCTGACTAGCGAGGTTACAGATACGCAGTATTTT CASSAPLTSEVTDTQYF
TRBD1 TRBJ1-3 NA TRBV5-1 TGCGCCAGCAGCTGGGAAGGGGGCGCCGGGAACACCATATATTTT CASSWEGGAGNTIYF
TRBD2 TRBJ2-1 NA TRBV7-9 TGTGCCAGCAGCCATTCTAGCGGGAGGGCCCGGGAGCAGTTCTTC CASSHSSGRAREQFF
NA TRBJ2-1 NA TRBV5-1 TGCGCCAGCATAAGGGACTCAACTTCTAATGAGCAGTTCTTC CASIRDSTSNEQFF
NA TRBJ2-5 NA TRBV4-1 TGCGCCAGCAGCCAAAGGGGGTCCTCGGAGTACCAAGAGACCCAGTACTTC CASSQRGSSEYQETQYF
TRBD1 TRBJ1-2 NA TRBV6-5 TGTGCCAGCAGTGAAGGACAGGGGGGCGGCTACACCTTC CASSEGQGGGYTF
NA TRBJ1-5 NA TRBV5-1 TGCGCCAGCAGGTCGGAGATCGGTCAGCCCCAGCATTTT CASRSEIGQPQHF
TRBD1 TRBJ1-2 NA TRBV10-3 TGTGCCATCAGTGAGTCGACAGGGGGGTATGGCTACACCTTC CAISESTGGYGYTF
NA TRBJ1-1 NA TRBV27 TGTGCCAGCAGTTATTCGGGGAACACTGAAGCTTTCTTT CASSYSGNTEAFF
NA TRBJ1-1 NA TRBV4-2 TGTGCCAGCAGCGAAGGTGGCATGAACACTGAAGCTTTCTTT CASSEGGMNTEAFF
TRBD2 TRBJ2-7 NA TRBV27 TGTGCCAGCAGTGACGGGACTAGCATTGACGAGCAGTACTTC CASSDGTSIDEQYF
NA TRBJ1-4 NA TRBV6-1 TGTGCCAGCAGGGCAGGGAACCTATATAATGAAAAACTGTTTTTT CASRAGNLYNEKLFF